This T cell receptor (beta chain) was recovered during a study of vaccination and CD4 T cells after COVID-19. Study overall: Convalescent study patients returned SARS-CoV-2 positive nasal swab PCR results, with nine mild cases and one severe. Overlapping spike peptides served as the stimulus for the cells. These peptides came from SARS-CoV-2 and from the common cold coronaviruses HCoV-NL63, HCoV-OC43 and HCoV-229E.

Treatment in this sample: approximately nine-day PBMC culture with coronavirus spike peptide pools or control peptides (ViraFEST assay). For ViraFEST, peptide pools expanded antigen-specific T cells, after which the TCRs were sequenced. PBMCs were cultured at around 2 million per well with 7.5 to 10 IU/ml IL-2 and around 10 ug/ml peptide pools. This clonotype is large (0.1 to 1%). Its antigen is still unknown. With the Oncomine TCR Beta short-read assay, DNA from cultured CD4+ T cells was sequenced. TCRdb recomputed calls from the PCR reads with MiXCR, one row per CDR3 protein. The table lists several thousand distinct CDR3 sequences, about 60% of them singletons, with more than 7% in the top ten. Sequencing input: CD4+ T cells from blood, cultured in vitro. The receptor was isolated from a human donor who had recovered from COVID-19.

The CDR3 DNA reads as TGTGCCACCAGTGATCCATTGACAGGGGCTAAGGGCAATCAGCCCCAGCATTTT. Encoded protein: CATSDPLTGAKGNQPQHF. The chain uses TRBV24-1 and TRBJ1-5; 8 nucleotides agree with TRBD1. This CDR3 comprises 18 residues. With 3 bases clipped from V and 2 bases from J, the junction kept 11 bases outside the gene matches. Per germline, CDR1 KGHDR and CDR2 SFDVKD.